These 28 T cell receptor beta chains came from one sample sequenced in a study of T-cell memory formation after mild COVID-19. TCRdb used MiXCR to reprocess the 5' RACE reads, holding one entry per CDR3 protein. The sample consists of some 490,000 distinct CDR3 sequences, 15% to 20% of them appearing once. The sequencing input was PBMCs or a T cell subset sorted from them (not recorded which). The source is an adult woman who had mild COVID-19 (a few samples of this study predate the infection). Cell type and time point are not known.

V usage is TRBV20-1 and J usage is TRBJ2-5; possibly TRBD2 for D (5 bases). Looked up from germline, CDR1 is DFQATT and CDR2 is SNEGSKA (reference sequence). The CDR3 runs 13 residues. V lost 5 bases to trimming and J lost 4 bases, with 14 bases between them. The CDR3 DNA sequence: TGCAGTGCTCCCCCTAGCATTCGAGAGACCCAGTACTTC. It yields the protein CSAPPSIRETQYF.

This clonotype was counted a few times. J is TRBJ1-2 and V is TRBV20-1, with D unresolved. V was shortened by 0 bases and J by 0 bases, with 5 bases between the two germline ends. Germline-derived CDR1 and CDR2 are DFQATT and SNEGSKA (reference sequence). This CDR3 contains 13 residues. This CDR3 reads CSARDTANYGYTF. The CDR3 bases are TGCAGTGCTAGAGATACAGCTAACTATGGCTACACCTTC.

This clonotype was found many times. The V call is TRBV5-1, the J call TRBJ2-1; 7 bases agree with TRBD1. From germline, CDR1 is SGHRS and CDR2 YFSETQ. V gave up 4 bases and J gave up 0 bases; unmatched junction bases: 10. The CDR3 is 17 amino acids. CDR3 residues: CASSLNTGTVSYNEQFF. CDR3 bases: TGCGCCAGCAGCCTCAACACCGGGACAGTCTCCTACAATGAGCAGTTCTTC.

The V call is TRBV29-1, the J call TRBJ2-7; D remains unclear. In germline, CDR1 is SQVTM, CDR2 ANQGSEA. The CDR3 runs 14 residues. Trimming stripped 5 bases from V and 0 bases from J, with 14 bases between. CDR3 region: CSVWIGLSSYEQYF. Written as DNA, the CDR3 is TGCAGCGTTTGGATCGGATTAAGCTCCTACGAGCAGTACTTC.

The rearrangement uses TRBV9 and TRBJ1-1; D is possibly TRBD1 (5 bases). The CDR3 extends over 14 amino acids. Between the trimmed V and J ends, which lost 0 bases and 11 bases, there was a span of 17 bases. Germline V lookup: CDR1 SGDLS, CDR2 YYNGEE. The CDR3 loop reads CASSVDSGTRGAFF. CDR3 nucleotides: TGTGCCAGCAGCGTAGACTCCGGGACCAGAGGGGCTTTCTTT.

This clonotype was picked up a small number of times. This chain links TRBV3-1 with TRBJ2-7; 10 nucleotides agree with TRBD1. This CDR3 spans 16 amino acids. The V and J ends lost 1 base and 4 bases, in that order; junction bases with no gene match: 7. Per germline, CDR1 LGHDT and CDR2 YNNKEL (reference sequence). The CDR3 DNA sequence: TGTGCCAGCAGCCAAGCTTGGGGACAGGGGTGGTACGAGCAGTACTTC. Its protein is CASSQAWGQGWYEQYF.

V usage is TRBV5-1 and J usage is TRBJ1-3; 9 bases are shared with TRBD1. Trimming removed 4 bases from V and 1 base from J; junction bases left unmatched: 12. The germline V gene has CDR1 SGHRS and CDR2 YFSETQ. The CDR3 runs to 18 residues. The CDR3 DNA follows: TGCGCCAGCAGCCATACCGGGACAGGGATCGTGTCTGGAAACACCATATATTTT. Amino acid sequence: CASSHTGTGIVSGNTIYF.

This clonotype has just a few counts. This sequence joins TRBV2 and TRBJ1-2; D remains ambiguous. V lost 4 bases to trimming and J lost 1 base, with 4 bases between them. The CDR3 has 12 residues. The germline V gene encodes CDR1 SNHLY and CDR2 FYNNEI. The CDR3 DNA follows: TGTGCCAGCAGTGGCATTAACTATGGCTACACCTTC. It yields the protein CASSGINYGYTF.

This clonotype has only a few counts. The chain employs TRBV4-1 and TRBJ1-5; TRBD1 aligns across 7 bases. The V gene's germline CDR1 is MGHRA and CDR2 YSYEKL. The CDR3 is 18 amino acids. The junction had 18 bases not matched to a gene; V was cut back by 3 bases and J by 7 bases. The CDR3 DNA follows: TGCGCCAGCAGCCAGACCTCGGACAGGAGTAAGGCAGGCCAGCCCCAGCATTTT. Its protein product is CASSQTSDRSKAGQPQHF.

The chain combines TRBV7-2 with TRBJ2-7; D is possibly TRBD2 (6 bases). Germline V gene sequence: CDR1 SGHTA, CDR2 FQGNSA. V dropped 3 bases and J dropped 5 bases, with 20 bases sitting between them. The CDR3 has 16 amino acids. The CDR3 DNA sequence: TGTGCCAGCAGCTTTCGGGTGACGGGAGTAGGGGACGAGCAGTACTTC. Amino acid sequence: CASSFRVTGVGDEQYF.

A few counts support this clonotype. The chain has TRBV12-3 or TRBV12-4 and TRBJ2-7; TRBD2 agrees at 7 bases. The CDR3 sequence is 14 residues long. The junction had 9 bases not matched to a gene; V was cut back by 5 bases and J by 5 bases. The CDR3 loop reads CASSTLASVHEQYF. CDR3 sequence (DNA): TGTGCCAGCAGTACACTAGCGAGTGTCCACGAGCAGTACTTC.

The sample holds a few counts of this clonotype. The chain links TRBV7-2 to TRBJ2-5; perhaps D is TRBD1 or TRBD2 (5 bases each). V lost 5 bases, J lost 2 bases, and 12 bases lay in between. There are 14 residues in the CDR3. The germline V gene has CDR1 SGHTA and CDR2 FQGNSA. CDR3 nucleotides: TGTGCCAGCAGCCTAGGGACCAGACAAGAGACCCAGTACTTC. It is translated as CASSLGTRQETQYF.

There are a few counts of this clonotype. DNA for the CDR3: TGTGCCAGCAGCCCCCAAGCCTACGAGCAGTACTTC. Encoded protein: CASSPQAYEQYF. This sequence joins TRBV5-6 and TRBJ2-7; D is unresolved. The germline CDR1 and CDR2 sequences are SGHDT and YYEEEE. CDR3 length equals 12 residues. The V and J ends lost 4 bases and 2 bases respectively, with 7 bases between them.

The chain links TRBV12-3 or TRBV12-4 to TRBJ2-3, with TRBD2 as a possible D gene (5 bases). Between the trimmed V and J ends, which lost 5 bases and 9 bases, there was a span of 12 bases. CDR3 length: 12 amino acids. DNA for the CDR3: TGTGCCAGCAGTCAACCGGGAATCACGCAGTATTTT. Protein product: CASSQPGITQYF.

The table lists this clonotype with a few counts. The genes are TRBV7-9 and TRBJ1-1; 7 positions agree with TRBD1. The CDR3 length is 15 residues. Unmatched junction bases numbered 5, after V lost 4 bases and J lost 0 bases. Germline values: CDR1 SEHNR, CDR2 FQNEAQ (reference sequence). The CDR3 DNA follows: TGTGCCAGCAGCTCGCATACAGGGGTGAACACTGAAGCTTTCTTT. Its protein product is CASSSHTGVNTEAFF.

This clonotype was picked up a small number of times. This chain joins TRBV5-1 and TRBJ2-5; 7 nucleotides line up with TRBD2. The CDR3 sequence is 14 residues long. With V trimmed by 0 bases and J by 5 bases, 4 bases remained unmatched. Germline CDR1 is SGHRS and CDR2 is YFSETQ. For the CDR3, the DNA is TGCGCCAGCAGCTTGGGCGGGAGTGGGGAGACCCAGTACTTC. It encodes CASSLGGSGETQYF.

The J gene is TRBJ1-4, the V gene TRBV4-3; TRBD1 agrees at 10 bases. This CDR3 has 15 amino acids. The J segment lost 8 bases and the V segment lost 1 base, leaving 4 bases of the junction unmatched. From germline, CDR1 is LGHNA and CDR2 YSLEER. The DNA for the CDR3 is TGCGCCAGCAGCCAAGGGGGGACAGGGGACGAAAAACTGTTTTTT. Translated: CASSQGGTGDEKLFF.

The gene calls are TRBV5-1 and TRBJ2-1, with D tentatively TRBD1 or TRBD2 (6 bases each). The CDR3 runs 17 residues. Germline CDR1 reads SGHRS; CDR2 reads YFSETQ. V was cut by 3 bases and J by 9 bases, with 25 bases left in between. For the CDR3, the DNA is TGCGCCAGCAGCTGGGGGTTCGGGGGCAGAGTAAGTGGTGAGCAGTTCTTC. This codes for CASSWGFGGRVSGEQFF.

The chain combines TRBV19 with TRBJ2-1; D is unresolved. The CDR3 has 10 amino acids. V was cut by 9 bases and J by 8 bases, with 8 bases left in between. Looked up from germline, CDR1 is LNHDA and CDR2 is SQIVND (reference sequence). The CDR3 DNA is TGTGCCAGCCAACACGATGAGCAGTTCTTC. Amino acids: CASQHDEQFF.

The V and J genes are TRBV5-1 and TRBJ2-7; 12 bases fit TRBD2. The V gene end was trimmed by 6 bases and the J gene end by 5 bases; junction bases not matched to a gene: 9. CDR3 size: 15 residues. CDR1 is SGHRS, CDR2 YFSETQ, per germline. In nucleotides, the CDR3 is TGCGCCAGCACCCAAGGACTAGCGGGAAGAGACGAGCAGTACTTC. It yields the protein CASTQGLAGRDEQYF.

In this sample, this clonotype turned up a few times. The J gene is TRBJ1-2, the V gene TRBV20-1; no reliable D call. The CDR3 spans 11 residues. In germline, CDR1 is DFQATT, CDR2 SNEGSKA (reference sequence). V was trimmed by 1 base and J by 6 bases, leaving 6 bases between them. CDR3 nucleotide sequence: TGCAGTGCTAGAGCCGGGAATGGCTACACCTTC. This sequence encodes CSARAGNGYTF.

The V and J genes are TRBV7-2 and TRBJ2-1, with D possibly TRBD1 on 6 matching bases. This CDR3 is 14 amino acids long. Trimming took 2 bases from V and 6 from J, leaving 11 bases between them. Per the germline V gene, CDR1 is SGHTA and CDR2 is FQGNSA. CDR3: CASSLIRGGNEQFF. In DNA form, the CDR3 reads TGTGCCAGCAGCTTAATCAGGGGCGGCAATGAGCAGTTCTTC.

The chain is built from TRBV24-1 and TRBJ2-7, with 9 bases that match TRBD2. The CDR3 extends over 15 amino acids. V lost 5 bases and J lost 0; bases outside the gene matches: 4. Germline V gives CDR1 KGHDR, CDR2 SFDVKD. In DNA, the CDR3 is TGTGCCACCAGTGCCCTTAGCGGGAGCTCCTACGAGCAGTACTTC. Protein: CATSALSGSSYEQYF.

The genes are TRBV20-1 and TRBJ2-1; 14 nucleotides line up with TRBD2. In germline, CDR1 is DFQATT, CDR2 SNEGSKA (reference sequence). The CDR3 is 15 residues long. Unmatched junction bases numbered 0, after V lost 3 bases and J lost 2 bases. The CDR3 region is CSARGLAGAYNEQFF. DNA for the CDR3: TGCAGTGCTAGGGGACTAGCGGGGGCCTACAATGAGCAGTTCTTC.

The chain joins TRBV7-2 to TRBJ1-2; weak D call: TRBD1 (5 bases). Trimming took 8 bases from V and 13 from J, leaving 17 bases between them. There are 11 residues in the CDR3. Germline V gives CDR1 SGHTA, CDR2 FQGNSA. The CDR3 DNA is TGTGCCAGCCGTACCGGGGCCCAATTCACCTTC. Translation gives CASRTGAQFTF.

This clonotype was counted between two and nine times. This chain links TRBV9 with TRBJ2-3; D ambiguous. Trimming pared 0 bases from V and 0 bases from J, leaving 11 bases between. In germline, CDR1 is SGDLS, CDR2 YYNGEE. The CDR3 spans 16 residues. CDR3 sequence: CASSVVAARSTDTQYF. The CDR3 DNA reads as TGTGCCAGCAGCGTAGTGGCCGCCCGTAGCACAGATACGCAGTATTTT. The full variable domain, rest sourced from reference TRBV9 and TRBJ2-3, is DSGVTQTPKHLITATGQRVTLRCSPRSGDLSVYWYQQSLDQGLQFLIQYYNGEERAKGNILERFSAQQFPDLHSELNLSSLELGDSALYFCASSVVAARSTDTQYFGPGTRLTVL.

The chain combines TRBV5-8 with TRBJ1-5, with TRBD1 as a possible D gene (5 bases). The CDR3 loop spans 17 amino acids. V lost 5 bases to trimming and J lost 0 bases, with 18 bases between them. Germline V gene lookup returns CDR1 SGHTS and CDR2 YDEGEE. This chain's CDR3 is CASSMTNQGYSNQPQHF. In nucleotides, the CDR3 is TGTGCCAGCAGTATGACGAACCAGGGCTATAGCAATCAGCCCCAGCATTTT.

The gene calls are TRBV6-4 and TRBJ2-2; tentatively, D is TRBD1 or TRBD2 (5 bases each). The V end was cut by 1 base, the J end by 1 base, with 7 bases between. The germline CDR1 and CDR2 sequences are MRHNA and SNTAGT. The CDR3 spans 15 residues. CDR3 nucleotides: TGTGCCAGCAGTGACTATGGGGGGAACACCGGGGAGCTGTTTTTT. Encoded protein: CASSDYGGNTGELFF.